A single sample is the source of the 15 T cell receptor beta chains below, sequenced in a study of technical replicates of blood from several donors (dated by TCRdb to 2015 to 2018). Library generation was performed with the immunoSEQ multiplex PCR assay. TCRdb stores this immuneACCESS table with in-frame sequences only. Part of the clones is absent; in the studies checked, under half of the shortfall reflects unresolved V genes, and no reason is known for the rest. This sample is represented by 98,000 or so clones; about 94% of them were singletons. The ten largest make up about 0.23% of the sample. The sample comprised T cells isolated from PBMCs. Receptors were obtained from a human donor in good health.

CDR3 coding DNA: TGTGCCAGCAACCCACTCCTGAACACTGAAGCTTTCTTT. This translates into CASNPLLNTEAFF. The chain recombines TRBV6-1 with TRBJ1-1; D gene uncertain. CDR3 length: 13 residues. Between the trimmed V and J ends, which lost 7 bases and 0 bases, there was a span of 9 bases. From germline, CDR1 is MNHNS and CDR2 SASEGT.

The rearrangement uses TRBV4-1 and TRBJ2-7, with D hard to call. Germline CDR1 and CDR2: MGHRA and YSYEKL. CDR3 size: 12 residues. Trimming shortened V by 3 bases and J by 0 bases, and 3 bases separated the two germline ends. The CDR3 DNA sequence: TGCGCCAGCAGCCAGAGCTCCTACGAGCAGTACTTC. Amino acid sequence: CASSQSSYEQYF.

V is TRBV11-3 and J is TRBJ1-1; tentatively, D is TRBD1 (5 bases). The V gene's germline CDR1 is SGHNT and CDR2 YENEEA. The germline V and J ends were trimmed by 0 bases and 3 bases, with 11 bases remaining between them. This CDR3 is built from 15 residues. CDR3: CASSLEGRDYTEAFF. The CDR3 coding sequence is TGTGCCAGCAGCTTAGAGGGCAGGGATTACACTGAAGCTTTCTTT.

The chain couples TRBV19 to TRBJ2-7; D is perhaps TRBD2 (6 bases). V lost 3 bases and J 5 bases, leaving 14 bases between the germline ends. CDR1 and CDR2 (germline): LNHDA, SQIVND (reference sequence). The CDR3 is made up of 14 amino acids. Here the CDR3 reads CASSIGRLGDEQYF. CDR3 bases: TGTGCCAGTAGTATCGGCAGACTAGGGGACGAGCAGTACTTC.

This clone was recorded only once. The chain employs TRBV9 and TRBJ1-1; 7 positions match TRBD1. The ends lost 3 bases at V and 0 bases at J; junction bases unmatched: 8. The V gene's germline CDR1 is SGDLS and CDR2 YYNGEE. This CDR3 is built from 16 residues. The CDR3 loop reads CASSAGTVTLNTEAFF. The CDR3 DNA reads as TGTGCCAGCAGCGCTGGGACAGTGACATTGAACACTGAAGCTTTCTTT. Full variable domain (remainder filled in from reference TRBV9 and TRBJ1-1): DSGVTQTPKHLITATGQRVTLRCSPRSGDLSVYWYQQSLDQGLQFLIQYYNGEERAKGNILERFSAQQFPDLHSELNLSSLELGDSALYFCASSAGTVTLNTEAFFGQGTRLTVV.

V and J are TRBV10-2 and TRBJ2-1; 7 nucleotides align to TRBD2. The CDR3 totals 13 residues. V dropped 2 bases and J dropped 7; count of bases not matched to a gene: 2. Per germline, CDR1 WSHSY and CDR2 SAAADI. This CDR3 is CASSEGAGNEQFF. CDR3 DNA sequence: TGCGCCAGCAGTGAGGGAGCGGGAAATGAGCAGTTCTTC.

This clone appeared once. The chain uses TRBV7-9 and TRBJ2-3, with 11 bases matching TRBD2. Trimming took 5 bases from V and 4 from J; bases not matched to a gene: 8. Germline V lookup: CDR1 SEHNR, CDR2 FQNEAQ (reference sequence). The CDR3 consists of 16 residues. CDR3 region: CASSPKGTSGADTQYF. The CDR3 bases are TGTGCCAGCAGCCCCAAGGGGACTAGCGGCGCAGATACGCAGTATTTT.

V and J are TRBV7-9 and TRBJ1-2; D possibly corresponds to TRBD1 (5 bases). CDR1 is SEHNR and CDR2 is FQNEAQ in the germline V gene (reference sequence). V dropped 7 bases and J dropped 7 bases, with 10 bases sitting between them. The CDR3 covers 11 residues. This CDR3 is CASTGRGGYTF. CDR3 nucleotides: TGTGCCAGCACAGGGAGGGGTGGCTACACCTTC.

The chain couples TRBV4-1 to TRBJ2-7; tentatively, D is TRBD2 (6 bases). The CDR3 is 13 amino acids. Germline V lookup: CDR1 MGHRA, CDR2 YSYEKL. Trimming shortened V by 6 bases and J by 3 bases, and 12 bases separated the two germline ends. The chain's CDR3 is CASSRRENYEQYF. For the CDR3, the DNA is TGCGCCAGCAGTAGGCGGGAAAACTACGAGCAGTACTTC.

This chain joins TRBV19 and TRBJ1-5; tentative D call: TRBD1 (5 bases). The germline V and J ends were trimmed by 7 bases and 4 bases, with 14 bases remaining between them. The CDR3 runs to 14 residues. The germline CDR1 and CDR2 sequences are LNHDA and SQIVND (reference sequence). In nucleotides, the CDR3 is TGTGCCAGTACCATCCGGGGGGGGAATCAGCCCCAGCATTTT. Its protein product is CASTIRGGNQPQHF.

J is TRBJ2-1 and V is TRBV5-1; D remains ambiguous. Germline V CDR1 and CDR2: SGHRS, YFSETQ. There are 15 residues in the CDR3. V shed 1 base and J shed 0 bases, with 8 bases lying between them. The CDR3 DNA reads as TGCGCCAGCAGCTTGAGAGCTAGCTCCTACAATGAGCAGTTCTTC. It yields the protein CASSLRASSYNEQFF.

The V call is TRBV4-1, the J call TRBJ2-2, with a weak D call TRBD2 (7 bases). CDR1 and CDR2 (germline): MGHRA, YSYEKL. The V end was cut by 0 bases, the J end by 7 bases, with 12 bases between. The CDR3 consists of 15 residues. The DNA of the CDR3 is TGCGCCAGCAGCCAAGATTCGGGGGGCGGCGGGGAGCTGTTTTTT. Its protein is CASSQDSGGGGELFF.

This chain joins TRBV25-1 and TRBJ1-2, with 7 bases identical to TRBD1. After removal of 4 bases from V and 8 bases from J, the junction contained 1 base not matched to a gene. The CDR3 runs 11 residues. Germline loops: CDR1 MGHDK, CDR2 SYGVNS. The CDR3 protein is CASSVGGGYTF. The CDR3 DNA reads TGTGCCAGCAGTGTAGGGGGCGGCTACACCTTC.

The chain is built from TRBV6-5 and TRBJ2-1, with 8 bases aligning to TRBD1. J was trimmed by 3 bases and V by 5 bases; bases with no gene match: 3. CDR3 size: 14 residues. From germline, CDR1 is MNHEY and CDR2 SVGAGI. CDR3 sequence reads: CASSAGTGYNEQFF. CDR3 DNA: TGTGCCAGCAGTGCCGGGACAGGCTACAATGAGCAGTTCTTC.

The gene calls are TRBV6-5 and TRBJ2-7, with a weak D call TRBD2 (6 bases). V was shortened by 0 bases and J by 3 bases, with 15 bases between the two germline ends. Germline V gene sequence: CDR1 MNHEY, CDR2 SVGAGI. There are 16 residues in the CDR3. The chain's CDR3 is CASSYSILAPFYEQYF. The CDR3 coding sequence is TGTGCCAGCAGTTACTCGATTCTAGCGCCGTTCTACGAGCAGTACTTC.